Included here is one T cell receptor beta chain sequence, with context. This clonotype was seen a few times. Its specific antigen is unknown. Within one base of it there is no much larger clone, and no base qualities were kept. Preparation of the library involved multiplex PCR. The sequencer listed for this sample is Illumina HiSeq 4000. iRepertoire HTBI primers and Arm-PCR amplification of CDR3 regions were used to construct TCR beta libraries. PCR products were gel purified before sequencing. The original pipeline was this. A total of roughly 67 TRBV and more than twelve TRBJ segments were identified across samples and were used for gene usage analysis of CDR3 amino acid clonotypes. COPE and FqMerger were used to merge filtered high-quality paired reads into contigs. BLAST was used to align contigs to the IMGT TRBV, TRBD and TRBJ reference genes, and CDR3 was defined following IMGT. Any clonotype with a frequency above 0.1% was classified as a highly expanded clone. Repertoire diversity was measured by Shannon entropy, and V-J evenness by the Gini coefficient. Public clonotypes were defined as clonotypes shared by more than one individual. TCRdb passed the public sequencing reads through fastp at Q25 and MiXCR, retaining productive beta sequences. Records with the same CDR3 protein are collapsed into one entry carrying the most frequent genes and DNA. TCRdb's processing, not the authors', yielded these V and J calls. Within this sample are roughly 400,000 distinct CDR3 sequences, with more than 20% of them counted one time only. Less than 25% of the sample belongs to the ten largest clones.

This entry belongs to a study of regulatory T cells in long-lasting Graves disease (dated by TCRdb to about 2021). About the investigation overall: Persistent Graves' disease was defined as antithyroid drug treatment for over 5 years with persistently positive TSH receptor autoantibodies. A total of around 35 samples underwent TCR sequencing, from about 13 patients with persistent Graves' disease and roughly 20 patients with newly diagnosed Graves' disease. The study took place in China and was registered as a clinical trial. Persistent Graves' disease patients in the clinical cohort had taken antithyroid drugs for 9.5 to 13 years on average. Patients with persistent Graves' disease were compared with patients with newly diagnosed Graves' disease using TCR sequencing and RNA sequencing of peripheral blood.

On the study overall, not on this receptor specifically: Patients with persistent disease shared more public clonotypes (approximately 2,500) than newly diagnosed patients did (about 970). Compared with newly diagnosed patients, patients with persistent Graves' disease had lower TCR Shannon entropy and fewer highly expanded clones, which suggests clonal expansion. The small sample size was acknowledged by the authors as a limitation that may reduce accuracy. Persistent disease showed preferential use of TRBV28, TRBJ1-2 and TRBJ2-5, whereas newly diagnosed disease favored TRBV20-1 and TRBJ2-1. Sequencing and analysis were limited to the TCR beta chain. Only peripheral blood was studied, because thyroid tissue, the primary lesion, was inaccessible.

The sample's time point label is to be understood as: persistent/refractory GD, antithyroid drugs over 5 years with positive TRAb. RNA was extracted from PBMCs in TRIzol for both TCR sequencing and RNA sequencing. The diagnosis of Graves' disease was made according to American Thyroid Association guidelines. Patients for the study were recruited at an endocrinology department in Xi'an, China. From each patient, approximately 9 milliliters of peripheral blood was collected into an EDTA anticoagulant tube. Ficoll Paque Plus density gradient separation was used to isolate PBMCs, and no further T cell sorting was performed. An Agilent 2100 Bioanalyzer and agarose gel were used to check RNA quality, while a NanoDrop 2000 measured RNA concentration. The CDR3 starts with the cysteine, ends with the phenylalanine, and has 15 residues. Of the read, only the CDR3 DNA is kept; its 45 bases are in frame from base 1. CDR1 and CDR2, per the germline V gene (reference sequence), are LNHDA and SQIVND. V and J are truncated by 4 bases and 2 bases respectively, leaving an intervening sequence of 15 bases.

The specimen was peripheral blood mononuclear cells (PBMCs), collected when the disease was refractory, from a patient treated with antithyroid drugs. The TCR was taken from a female donor with Graves disease. Rearrangement joined TRBV19 to TRBJ2-7, and the D gene may be TRBD1, 6 bases matching. The nucleotides read TGTGCCAGTAGTAAACCAGGGGCGATTACCTACGAGCAGTACTTC. It is translated as CASSKPGAITYEQYF.